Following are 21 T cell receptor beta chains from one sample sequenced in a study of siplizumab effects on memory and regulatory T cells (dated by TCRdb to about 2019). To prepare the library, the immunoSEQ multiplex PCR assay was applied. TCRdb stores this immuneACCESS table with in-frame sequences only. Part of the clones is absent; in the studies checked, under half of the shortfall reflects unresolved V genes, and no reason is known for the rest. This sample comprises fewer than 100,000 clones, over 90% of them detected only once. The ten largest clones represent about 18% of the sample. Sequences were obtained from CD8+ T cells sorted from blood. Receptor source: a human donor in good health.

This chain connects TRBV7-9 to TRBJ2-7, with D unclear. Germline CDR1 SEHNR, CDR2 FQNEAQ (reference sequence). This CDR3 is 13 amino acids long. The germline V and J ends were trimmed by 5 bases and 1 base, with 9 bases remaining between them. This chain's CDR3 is CASSHPASYEQYF. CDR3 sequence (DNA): TGTGCCAGCAGCCACCCGGCTTCCTACGAGCAGTACTTC.

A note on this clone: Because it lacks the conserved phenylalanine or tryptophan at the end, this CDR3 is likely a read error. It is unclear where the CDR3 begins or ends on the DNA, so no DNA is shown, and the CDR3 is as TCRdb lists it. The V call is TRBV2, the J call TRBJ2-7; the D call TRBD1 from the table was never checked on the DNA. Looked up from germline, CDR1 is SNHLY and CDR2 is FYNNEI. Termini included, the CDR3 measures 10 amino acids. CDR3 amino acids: CASSGQVGHL.

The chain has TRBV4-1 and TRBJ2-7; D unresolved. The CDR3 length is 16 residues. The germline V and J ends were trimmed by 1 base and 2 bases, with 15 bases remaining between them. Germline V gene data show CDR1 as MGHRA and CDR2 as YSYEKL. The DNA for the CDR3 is TGCGCCAGCAGCCAAGGTCCTTCGAGAGCTACCTACGAGCAGTACTTC. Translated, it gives CASSQGPSRATYEQYF.

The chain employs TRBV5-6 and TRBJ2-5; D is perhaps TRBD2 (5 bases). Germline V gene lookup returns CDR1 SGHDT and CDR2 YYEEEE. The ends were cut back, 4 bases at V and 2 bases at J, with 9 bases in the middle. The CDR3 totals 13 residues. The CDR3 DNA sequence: TGTGCCAGCAGCACGGACTCGCAAGAGACCCAGTACTTC. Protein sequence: CASSTDSQETQYF. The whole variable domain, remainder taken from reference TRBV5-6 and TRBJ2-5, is DAGVTQSPTHLIKTRGQQVTLRCSPKSGHDTVSWYQQALGQGPQFIFQYYEEEERQRGNFPDRFSGHQFPNYSSELNVNALLLGDSALYLCASSTDSQETQYFGPGTRLLVL.

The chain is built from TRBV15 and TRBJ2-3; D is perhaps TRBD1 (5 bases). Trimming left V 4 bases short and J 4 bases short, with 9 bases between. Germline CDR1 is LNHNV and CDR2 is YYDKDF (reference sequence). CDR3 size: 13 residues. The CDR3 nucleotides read TGTGCCACCAGCACAGCCAGGGCAGATACGCAGTATTTT. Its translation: CATSTARADTQYF.

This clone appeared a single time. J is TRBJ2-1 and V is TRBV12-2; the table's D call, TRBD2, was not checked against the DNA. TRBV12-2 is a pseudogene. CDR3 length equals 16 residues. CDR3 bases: TGTGCAAGTCGCTTCTCCGGAGGGGAACCAGACAATGAGCAGTTCTTC. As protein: CASRFSGGEPDNEQFF.

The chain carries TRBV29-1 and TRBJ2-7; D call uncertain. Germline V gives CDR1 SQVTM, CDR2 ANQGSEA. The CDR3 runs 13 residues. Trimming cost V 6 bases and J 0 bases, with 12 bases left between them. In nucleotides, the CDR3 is TGCAGCGTCACCCGACCCAGCTCCTACGAGCAGTACTTC. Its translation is CSVTRPSSYEQYF.

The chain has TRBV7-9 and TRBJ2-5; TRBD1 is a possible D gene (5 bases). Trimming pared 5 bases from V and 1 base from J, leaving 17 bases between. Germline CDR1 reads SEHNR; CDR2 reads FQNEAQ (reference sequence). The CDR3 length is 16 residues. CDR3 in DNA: TGTGCCAGCAGCCATCTCCCCCCAGGGCCCCAAGAGACCCAGTACTTC. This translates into CASSHLPPGPQETQYF.

Here the CDR3 DNA reads TGTGCCAGCAGTTTAGGGGTTTTAAGAGATACGCAGTATTTT. Its translation is CASSLGVLRDTQYF. The V call is TRBV28, the J call TRBJ2-3, with D unclear. Between the trimmed V and J ends, which lost 2 bases and 5 bases, there was a span of 11 bases. This CDR3 has 14 residues. Germline CDR1 MDHEN, CDR2 SYDVKM.

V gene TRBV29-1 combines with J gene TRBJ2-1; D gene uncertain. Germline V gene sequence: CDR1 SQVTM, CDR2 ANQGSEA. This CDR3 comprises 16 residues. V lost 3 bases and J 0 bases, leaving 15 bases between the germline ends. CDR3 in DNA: TGCAGCGTTGAGGGCCTACAGTGGAGCTCCTACAATGAGCAGTTCTTC. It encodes CSVEGLQWSSYNEQFF.

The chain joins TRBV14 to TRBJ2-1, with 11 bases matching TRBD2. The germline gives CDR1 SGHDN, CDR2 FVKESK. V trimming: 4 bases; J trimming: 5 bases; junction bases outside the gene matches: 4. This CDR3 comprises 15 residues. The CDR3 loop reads CASSLLAGAHNEQFF. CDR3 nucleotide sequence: TGTGCCAGCAGCCTACTAGCGGGAGCTCACAATGAGCAGTTCTTC. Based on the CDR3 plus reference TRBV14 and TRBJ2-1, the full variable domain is EAGVTQFPSHSVIEKGQTVTLRCDPISGHDNLYWYRRVMGKEIKFLLHFVKESKQDESGMPNNRFLAERTGGTYSTLKVQPAELEDSGVYFCASSLLAGAHNEQFFGPGTRLTVL.

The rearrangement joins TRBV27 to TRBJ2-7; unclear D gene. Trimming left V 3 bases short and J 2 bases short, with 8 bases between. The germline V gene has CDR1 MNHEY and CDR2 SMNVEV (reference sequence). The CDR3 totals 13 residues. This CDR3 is CASSFTKTYEQYF. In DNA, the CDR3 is TGTGCCAGCAGTTTTACTAAGACCTACGAGCAGTACTTC.

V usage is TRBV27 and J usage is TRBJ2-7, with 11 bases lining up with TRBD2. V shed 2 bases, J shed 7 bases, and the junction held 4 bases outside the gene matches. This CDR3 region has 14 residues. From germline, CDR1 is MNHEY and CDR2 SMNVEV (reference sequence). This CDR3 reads CASSLIAGGREQYF. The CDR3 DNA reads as TGTGCCAGCAGTTTAATAGCGGGAGGGAGAGAGCAGTACTTC.

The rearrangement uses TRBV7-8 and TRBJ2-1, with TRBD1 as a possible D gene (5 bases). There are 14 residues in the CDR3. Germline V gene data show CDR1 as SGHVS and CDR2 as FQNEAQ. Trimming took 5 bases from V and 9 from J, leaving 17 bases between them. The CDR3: CASSHPRDRSEQFF. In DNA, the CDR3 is TGTGCCAGCAGCCATCCCAGGGATCGGAGTGAGCAGTTCTTC.

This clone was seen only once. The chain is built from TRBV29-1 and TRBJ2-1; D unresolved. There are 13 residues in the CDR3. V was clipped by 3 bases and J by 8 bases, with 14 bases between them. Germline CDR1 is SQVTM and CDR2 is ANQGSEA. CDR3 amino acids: CSVEALQPHEQFF. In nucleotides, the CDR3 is TGCAGCGTTGAGGCACTACAGCCCCATGAGCAGTTCTTC.

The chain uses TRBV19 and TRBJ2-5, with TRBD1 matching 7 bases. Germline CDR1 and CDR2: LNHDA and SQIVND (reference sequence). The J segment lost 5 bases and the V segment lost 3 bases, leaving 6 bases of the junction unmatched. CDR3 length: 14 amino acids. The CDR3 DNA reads TGTGCCAGTAGTATGAACAGGGGTCGGGAGACCCAGTACTTC. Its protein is CASSMNRGRETQYF. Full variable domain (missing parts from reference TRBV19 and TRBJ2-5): DGGITQSPKYLFRKEGQNVTLSCEQNLNHDAMYWYRQDPGQGLRLIYYSQIVNDFQKGDIAEGYSVSREKKESFPLTVTSAQKNPTAFYLCASSMNRGRETQYFGPGTRLLVL.

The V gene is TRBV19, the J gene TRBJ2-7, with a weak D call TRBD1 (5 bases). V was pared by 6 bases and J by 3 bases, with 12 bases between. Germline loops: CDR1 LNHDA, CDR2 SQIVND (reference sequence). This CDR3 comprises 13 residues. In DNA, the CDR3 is TGTGCCAGTAGCAAAACAGGAGTCTACGAGCAGTACTTC. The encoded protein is CASSKTGVYEQYF.

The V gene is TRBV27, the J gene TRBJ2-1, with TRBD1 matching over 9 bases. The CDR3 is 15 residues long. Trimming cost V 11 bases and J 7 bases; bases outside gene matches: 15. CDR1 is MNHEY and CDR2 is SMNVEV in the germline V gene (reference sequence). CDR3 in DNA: TGTGCCGCTTGCGATTTACAGGGGGCTAGGAATGAGCAGTTCTTC. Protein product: CAACDLQGARNEQFF.

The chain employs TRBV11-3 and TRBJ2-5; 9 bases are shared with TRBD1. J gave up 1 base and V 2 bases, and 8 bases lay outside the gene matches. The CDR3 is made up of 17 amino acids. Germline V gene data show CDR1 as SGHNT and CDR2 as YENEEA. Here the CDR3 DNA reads TGTGCCAGCAGCTTACGGTCGACAGGGGGAACCCAAGAGACCCAGTACTTC. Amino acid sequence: CASSLRSTGGTQETQYF. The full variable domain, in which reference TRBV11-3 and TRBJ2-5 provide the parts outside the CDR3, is EAGVVQSPRYKIIEKKQPVAFWCNPISGHNTLYWYLQNLGQGPELLIRYENEEAVDDSQLPKDRFSAERLKGVDSTLKIQPAELGDSAVYLCASSLRSTGGTQETQYFGPGTRLLVL.

The CDR3 sequence is CSVEEARPGQLYQETQYF. In nucleotides, the CDR3 is TGCAGCGTTGAAGAGGCCCGTCCGGGACAACTGTACCAAGAGACCCAGTACTTC. This sequence joins TRBV29-1 and TRBJ2-5; possibly TRBD1 for D (6 bases). This CDR3 has 18 amino acids. Trimming removed 0 bases from V and 0 bases from J, with 20 bases in between. CDR1 is SQVTM, CDR2 ANQGSEA, per germline.

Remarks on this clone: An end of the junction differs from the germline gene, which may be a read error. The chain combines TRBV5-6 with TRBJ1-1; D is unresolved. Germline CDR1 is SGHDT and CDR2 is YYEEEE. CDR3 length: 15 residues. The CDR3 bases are TGTGCCAGCACCTCCCGGTGGACGGGGAACGCTGAAGCTTTCTTT. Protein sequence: CASTSRWTGNAEAFF.